This T cell receptor beta chain was documented in a study of blood T cell repertoires in COVID-19. Germline V gives CDR1 LGHNA, CDR2 YSLEER. Trimming removed 8 bases from V and 1 base from J, with 12 bases in between. The CDR3 is made up of 15 amino acids. Produced via immunoSEQ multiplex PCR; TCRdb's table is partial and in-frame only. This table holds approximately 50,000 clones, more than 85% found once. The specimen sequenced was peripheral blood. J is TRBJ2-6 and V is TRBV4-3; weak D call: TRBD1 (6 bases). The sequence came from a human donor in a cohort sampled during active COVID-19. CDR3 amino acids: CASGQTGSGANVLTF. The DNA of the CDR3 is TGCGCCAGCGGGCAAACAGGGTCTGGGGCCAACGTCCTGACTTTC.